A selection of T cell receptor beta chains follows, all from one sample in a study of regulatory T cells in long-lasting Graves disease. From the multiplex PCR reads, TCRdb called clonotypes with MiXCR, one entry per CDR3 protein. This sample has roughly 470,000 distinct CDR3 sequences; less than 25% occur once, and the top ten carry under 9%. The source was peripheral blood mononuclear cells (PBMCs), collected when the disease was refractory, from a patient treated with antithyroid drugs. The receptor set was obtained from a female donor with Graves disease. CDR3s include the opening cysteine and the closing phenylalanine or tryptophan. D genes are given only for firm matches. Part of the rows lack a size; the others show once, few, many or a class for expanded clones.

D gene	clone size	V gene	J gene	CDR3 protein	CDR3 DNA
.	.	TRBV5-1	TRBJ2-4	CASRAGQGANIQYF	TGCGCCAGCAGGGCCGGACAAGGGGCGAACATTCAGTACTTC
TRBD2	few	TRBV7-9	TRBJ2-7	CASSSTTGLAGGDEQYF	TGTGCCAGCAGCTCGACCACGGGACTAGCGGGAGGCGACGAGCAGTACTTC
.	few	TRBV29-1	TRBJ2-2	CSVASGSQAFSEGRLAGELFF	TGCAGCGTTGCCTCAGGGTCACAGGCTTTTTCGGAGGGTCGTCTAGCCGGGGAGCTGTTTTTT
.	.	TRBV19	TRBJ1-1	CASRHSPKAMNTEALF	TGTGCCAGCCGCCACAGTCCCAAGGCGATGAACACTGAAGCTCTCTTT
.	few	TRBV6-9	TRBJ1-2	CASSYSLLAGEGYTF	TGTGCCAGCAGTTACTCTTTGTTGGCAGGGGAGGGCTACACCTTC
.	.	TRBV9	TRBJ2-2	CASSVQSNPGELFF	TGTGCCAGCAGCGTTCAATCAAACCCCGGGGAGCTGTTTTTT
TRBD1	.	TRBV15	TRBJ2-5	CATSTGQGAETQYF	TGTGCCACCAGCACCGGACAGGGAGCAGAGACCCAGTACTTC
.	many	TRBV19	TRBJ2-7	CASSGGDSYEQYF	TGTGCCAGTAGTGGAGGTGACTCCTACGAGCAGTACTTC
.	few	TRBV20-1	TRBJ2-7	CSARDPLEQYF	TGCAGTGCTCGGGACCCCCTCGAGCAGTACTTC
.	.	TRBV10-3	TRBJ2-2	CAISESKGVRTGELFF	TGTGCCATCAGTGAGTCGAAAGGGGTTCGCACCGGGGAGCTGTTTTTT
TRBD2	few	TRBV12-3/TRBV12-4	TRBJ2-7	CASSSPGLALYEQYF	TGTGCCAGCAGTTCCCCGGGACTAGCACTCTACGAACAGTACTTC
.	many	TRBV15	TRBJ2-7	CATSRGRDPYEQYF	TGTGCCACCAGCAGAGGCCGGGACCCATACGAGCAGTACTTC
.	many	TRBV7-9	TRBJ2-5	CASSLTETQYF	TGTGCCAGCAGCTTAACAGAGACCCAGTACTTC
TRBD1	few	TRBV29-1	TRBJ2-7	CSVVGDRRVEQYF	TGCAGCGTCGTAGGGGACAGGCGAGTTGAGCAGTACTTC
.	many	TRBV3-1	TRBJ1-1	CASSQGTLNTEAFF	TGTGCCAGCAGCCAGGGTACATTGAACACTGAAGCTTTCTTT
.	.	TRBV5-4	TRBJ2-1	CASFPLAGSSYNEQFF	TGTGCCAGCTTCCCCCTTGCGGGGAGCTCCTACAATGAGCAGTTCTTC
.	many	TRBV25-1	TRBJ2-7	CASSEANGRTTYEQYF	TGTGCCAGCAGTGAAGCCAATGGAAGGACCACCTACGAGCAGTACTTC
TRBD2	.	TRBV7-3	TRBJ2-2	CASSPRPASGTNTGELFF	TGTGCCAGCAGCCCCCGTCCGGCTAGCGGGACCAACACCGGGGAGCTGTTTTTT
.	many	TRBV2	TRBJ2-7	CASSWASGYEQYF	TGTGCCAGCAGTTGGGCGTCGGGGTACGAGCAGTACTTC
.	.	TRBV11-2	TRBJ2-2	CASSLAPFPGELFF	TGTGCCAGCAGCTTAGCTCCGTTCCCCGGGGAGCTGTTTTTT
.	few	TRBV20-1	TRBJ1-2	CSARRGSYIYGYTF	TGCAGTGCTAGACGGGGCAGCTACATTTATGGCTACACCTTC
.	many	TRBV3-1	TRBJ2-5	CASSQDRYLRETQYF	TGTGCCAGCAGCCAAGATCGGTACCTCCGGGAGACCCAGTACTTC
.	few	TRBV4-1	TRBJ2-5	CASSHPGVGAGMTQYF	TGCGCCAGCAGCCACCCTGGAGTGGGGGCAGGGATGACCCAGTACTTC
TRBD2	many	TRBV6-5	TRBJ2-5	CASSYSGGSGETQYF	TGTGCCAGCAGTTACTCTGGCGGGAGCGGAGAGACCCAGTACTTC
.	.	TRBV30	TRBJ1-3	CAWSVQTGTIYF	TGTGCCTGGAGTGTGCAGACGGGCACCATATATTTT
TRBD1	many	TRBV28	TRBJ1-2	CATLQPGQGALGYTF	TGTGCCACCCTTCAACCGGGACAGGGGGCTCTTGGCTACACCTTC
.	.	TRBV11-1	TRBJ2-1	CASSGGGEQFF	TGTGCCAGCAGTGGTGGCGGTGAGCAGTTCTTC
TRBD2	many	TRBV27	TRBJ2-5	CASSVQGGRLAGGQETQYF	TGTGCCAGCAGTGTACAGGGGGGAAGACTAGCGGGAGGACAAGAGACCCAGTACTTC
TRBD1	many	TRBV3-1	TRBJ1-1	CASSYRGGDTEAFF	TGTGCCAGCAGCTACAGGGGGGGGGACACTGAAGCTTTCTTT
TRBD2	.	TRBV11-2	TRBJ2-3	CASSLLGLLTDTQYF	TGTGCCAGCAGCTTATTGGGACTATTAACAGATACGCAGTATTTT
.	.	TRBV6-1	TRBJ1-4	CASSRLEKLFF	TGTGCCAGCAGCAGGCTTGAAAAACTGTTTTTT
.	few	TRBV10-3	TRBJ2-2	CAISANSNTGELFF	TGTGCCATCAGCGCAAACTCGAACACCGGGGAGCTGTTTTTT